This TCR beta chain was recorded in a study of blood T cell repertoires in COVID-19. Repertoires were generated with immunoSEQ multiplex PCR, while TCRdb's copy carries only in-frame clones and drops some. Of roughly 300,000 clones in the sample, approximately 86% were seen once. Germline V gene sequence: CDR1 LGHNA, CDR2 YNFKEQ. The CDR3 runs 16 residues. The V gene end was trimmed by 3 bases and the J gene end by 3 bases; junction bases not matched to a gene: 10. The chain carries TRBV4-2 and TRBJ1-1; 7 bases align to TRBD1. The sample comprised PBMCs or T cells enriched from blood (not recorded which). The origin of this receptor is a woman between 40 and 55 years old with acute COVID-19. The CDR3 region has the DNA TGTGCCAGCAGCCAGTATGGCGGGACAGTACACACTGAAGCTTTCTTT. The encoded protein is CASSQYGGTVHTEAFF.